This T cell receptor beta chain came from a study of response to subunit inactivated influenza vaccine. Trimming took 1 base from V and 4 from J, leaving 11 bases between them. Germline V gives CDR1 LNHNV, CDR2 YYDKDF (reference sequence). The CDR3 covers 15 residues. Broader study findings: Each seasonal flu vaccination may recruit only limited new T cells, authors suggested.

Worth noting for this clonotype: The target antigen is unknown.

TCRdb analysed the RT-PCR reads with MiXCR anew, one entry per CDR3 protein. The sample lists under 500,000 distinct CDR3 sequences; 9.5% to 13% were seen once. The sequencing used PBMCs from blood, collected 40 to 50 days after vaccination. This clonotype originated in a man aged 45 to 65 who received an inactivated influenza vaccine. The rearrangement joins TRBV15 to TRBJ2-1, with D maybe TRBD1 (5 bases). The CDR3 loop reads CATSRVPGAYNEQFF. CDR3 nucleotides: TGTGCCACCAGCAGAGTTCCTGGGGCGTACAATGAGCAGTTCTTC.